Shown below are 28 T cell receptor beta chains from a single sample sequenced in a study of OX40 agonist ivuxolimab in advanced cancers. The protocol was immunoSEQ multiplex PCR, while the TCRdb copy is restricted to in-frame clones and leaves out a portion. Of around 76,000 clones in the sample, approximately 86% were seen once. Sequenced material: CD4+ or CD8+ T cells sorted from blood, taken in a trial of the OX40 agonist ivuxolimab. These receptors all stem from an adult with an advanced solid tumor such as melanoma, head and neck, liver or kidney cancer.

The chain combines TRBV7-7 with TRBJ2-2, with a possible D match to TRBD2 (6 bases). V dropped 3 bases and J dropped 1 base, with 9 bases sitting between them. This CDR3 spans 15 amino acids. Germline V gene sequence: CDR1 SSHAT, CDR2 FNYEAQ (reference sequence). CDR3: CASSFGSGNTGELFF. DNA of the CDR3: TGTGCCAGCAGCTTCGGTAGCGGGAACACCGGGGAGCTGTTTTTT.

This clone appeared a single time. J is TRBJ2-6 and V is TRBV7-9, with 8 bases lining up with TRBD1. This CDR3 spans 16 amino acids. CDR1 is SEHNR, CDR2 FQNEAQ, per germline (reference sequence). J lost 2 bases, V lost 5 bases, and 5 bases had no gene match. CDR3: CASSVTGGTGANVLTF. The CDR3 DNA reads TGTGCCAGCAGCGTTACAGGGGGAACTGGGGCCAACGTCCTGACTTTC.

This clone was seen a single time. The chain carries TRBV6-5 and TRBJ1-5; TRBD1 might be the D (5 bases). Germline V gene sequence: CDR1 MNHEY, CDR2 SVGAGI. There are 14 residues in the CDR3. Trimming removed 5 bases at V and 4 bases at J, with 12 bases between. The CDR3 region has the DNA TGTGCCAGCAGTGAAGGAAGGGGAAATCAGCCCCAGCATTTT. Its translation is CASSEGRGNQPQHF.

V usage is TRBV4-1 and J usage is TRBJ2-5; 11 bases are a match to TRBD2. J was trimmed by 1 base and V by 5 bases; bases with no gene match: 6. Germline CDR1 MGHRA, CDR2 YSYEKL. This CDR3 comprises 16 residues. The CDR3 sequence: CASSARLAGFQETQYF. The CDR3, as DNA: TGCGCCAGCAGCGCCAGACTAGCGGGGTTCCAAGAGACCCAGTACTTC.

In its sample, this clone was seen once. The chain has TRBV5-1 and TRBJ1-1, with D possibly being TRBD1 (6 bases). This CDR3 spans 13 amino acids. V was pared by 4 bases and J by 3 bases, with 10 bases between. In germline, CDR1 is SGHRS, CDR2 YFSETQ. The CDR3, as DNA: TGCGCCAGCAGCACACAGGGATACACTGAAGCTTTCTTT. Protein sequence: CASSTQGYTEAFF.

V and J are TRBV6-5 and TRBJ2-2; unclear D gene. Germline CDR1 MNHEY, CDR2 SVGAGI. V was shortened by 1 base and J by 4 bases, with 4 bases between the two germline ends. This CDR3 comprises 13 residues. The CDR3 DNA is TGTGCCAGCAGTTACTTTGGCACCGGGGAGCTGTTTTTT. This gives the protein CASSYFGTGELFF.

This chain connects TRBV4-2 to TRBJ2-2; D is unresolved. CDR3 length: 14 amino acids. Germline lookup yields CDR1 LGHNA and CDR2 YNFKEQ. Trimming cost V 2 bases and J 2 bases, with 6 bases left between them. In DNA, the CDR3 is TGTGCCAGCAGCCAACAGGAAAACACCGGGGAGCTGTTTTTT. It translates to CASSQQENTGELFF.

The chain joins TRBV10-2 to TRBJ2-3; TRBD1 agrees at 9 bases. Trimming removed 8 bases from V and 0 bases from J; junction bases left unmatched: 6. The CDR3 has 15 amino acids. Germline-derived CDR1 and CDR2 are WSHSY and SAAADI. CDR3 loop: CASGDRGISTDTQYF. The CDR3 DNA follows: TGCGCCAGCGGCGACAGGGGGATTAGCACAGATACGCAGTATTTT.

V gene TRBV15 combines with J gene TRBJ1-1, with unresolved D. V shed 1 base and J shed 4 bases, with 4 bases lying between them. This CDR3 comprises 12 residues. Germline V gives CDR1 LNHNV, CDR2 YYDKDF (reference sequence). The chain's CDR3 is CATSRGGTEAFF. The CDR3 nucleotides read TGTGCCACCAGCAGAGGGGGCACTGAAGCTTTCTTT. The variable domain in full, completed from reference TRBV15 and TRBJ1-1, reads DAMVIQNPRYQVTQFGKPVTLSCSQTLNHNVMYWYQQKSSQAPKLLFHYYDKDFNNEADTPDNFQSRRPNTSFCFLDIRSPGLGDTAMYLCATSRGGTEAFFGQGTRLTVV.

The V call is TRBV10-3, the J call TRBJ2-5; TRBD1 matches 10 bases. CDR1 is ENHRY and CDR2 is SYGVKD in the germline V gene. J lost 7 bases, V lost 6 bases, and 14 bases had no gene match. The CDR3 covers 16 residues. CDR3 residues: CAISDNRGTGVWTQYF. Here the CDR3 DNA reads TGTGCCATCAGCGATAACCGTGGGACAGGGGTTTGGACCCAGTACTTC.

The chain couples TRBV6-6 to TRBJ1-3; D gene ambiguous. Between the trimmed V and J ends, which lost 0 bases and 3 bases, there was a span of 6 bases. The CDR3 sequence is 14 residues long. Germline assignment: CDR1 MNHNY and CDR2 SVGAGI (reference sequence). The CDR3 bases are TGTGCCAGCAGTTACTCCGGCGGTGGAAACACCATATATTTT. Translation: CASSYSGGGNTIYF.

The V and J genes are TRBV5-6 and TRBJ2-7, with TRBD2 matching over 15 bases. Trimming at V came to 5 bases and at J to 5 bases, leaving 8 bases not matched to a gene. Germline-derived CDR1 and CDR2 are SGHDT and YYEEEE. The CDR3 is made up of 16 amino acids. CDR3 sequence (DNA): TGTGCCAGCAGAAACCGAGGACTAGCGGGGGGGAACGAGCAGTACGTC. Protein product: CASRNRGLAGGNEQYV.

The V gene is TRBV5-8, the J gene TRBJ2-5; D remains ambiguous. V shed 1 base and J shed 5 bases, with 18 bases lying between them. The germline V gene encodes CDR1 SGHTS and CDR2 YDEGEE. There are 16 residues in the CDR3. CDR3 residues: CASSLSFGSSWETQYF. For the CDR3, the DNA is TGTGCCAGCAGCTTGTCCTTTGGCAGTTCATGGGAGACCCAGTACTTC.

This sequence joins TRBV4-1 and TRBJ1-1; no clear D. V gave up 2 bases and J gave up 5 bases, with 18 bases separating them. The CDR3 length is 16 residues. Germline values: CDR1 MGHRA, CDR2 YSYEKL. The CDR3 region is CASSQKRFEGRTEAFF. DNA of the CDR3: TGCGCCAGCAGCCAAAAGAGGTTCGAGGGAAGGACTGAAGCTTTCTTT.

The gene calls are TRBV7-9 and TRBJ1-1; no firm D call. CDR3 size: 13 residues. Per germline, CDR1 SEHNR and CDR2 FQNEAQ (reference sequence). Trimming removed 3 bases from V and 4 bases from J, with 9 bases in between. CDR3 region: CASSFPTATEAFF. As DNA, the CDR3 is TGTGCCAGCAGCTTCCCGACCGCCACTGAAGCTTTCTTT.

V gene TRBV27 combines with J gene TRBJ1-6; D unclear. V was trimmed by 2 bases and J by 10 bases, leaving 15 bases between them. Germline V gives CDR1 MNHEY, CDR2 SMNVEV (reference sequence). The CDR3 runs 15 residues. CDR3 sequence reads: CASSLDSAASSPLHF. The CDR3 region has the DNA TGTGCCAGCAGTTTAGATTCAGCGGCCTCGTCACCCCTCCACTTT.

The CDR3 DNA is TGCGCCAGCAGCCAAGAGGGGACTAGCGGGTTGGGGGGTATCAATGAGCAGTTCTTC. Residues: CASSQEGTSGLGGINEQFF. The chain employs TRBV4-3 and TRBJ2-1; 12 bases map to TRBD2. The CDR3 sequence is 19 residues long. Trimming removed 0 bases from V and 6 bases from J; junction bases left unmatched: 12. Germline V gene data show CDR1 as LGHNA and CDR2 as YSLEER.

The rearrangement links TRBV7-9 to TRBJ1-4; D gene uncertain. This CDR3 spans 12 amino acids. With 0 bases removed from V and 4 bases from J, the gap between germline ends came to 0 bases. Germline V CDR1 and CDR2: SEHNR, FQNEAQ (reference sequence). CDR3 protein: CASSLANEKLFF. As DNA, the CDR3 is TGTGCCAGCAGCTTAGCTAATGAAAAACTGTTTTTT.

The V and J genes are TRBV7-8 and TRBJ1-1; TRBD1 matches 7 bases. The CDR3 is 16 amino acids. The V gene's germline CDR1 is SGHVS and CDR2 FQNEAQ. With V trimmed by 4 bases and J by 1 base, 9 bases remained unmatched. CDR3 protein: CASSWLQDRTNTEAFF. The CDR3, as DNA: TGTGCCAGCAGCTGGTTACAGGACAGGACGAACACTGAAGCTTTCTTT.

The chain is built from TRBV27 and TRBJ2-1, with TRBD2 matching 7 bases. V shed 6 bases and J 0 bases; nucleotides not matched to a gene: 8. Per the germline V gene, CDR1 is MNHEY and CDR2 is SMNVEV (reference sequence). This CDR3 region has 16 residues. The CDR3 sequence: CASSRLARHSYNEQFF. The CDR3 coding sequence is TGTGCCAGCAGCAGACTAGCAAGACACTCCTACAATGAGCAGTTCTTC.

This chain links TRBV30 with TRBJ2-3, with 15 bases fitting TRBD2. CDR3 length equals 14 residues. J was trimmed by 6 bases and V by 5 bases; bases with no gene match: 3. CDR1 is GTSNPN and CDR2 is SVGIG in the germline V gene (reference sequence). The CDR3 coding sequence is TGTGCCTGGGGACTAGCGGGAGGGCCGGATACGCAGTATTTT. Amino acid sequence: CAWGLAGGPDTQYF.

The chain recombines TRBV7-9 with TRBJ1-5; 9 nucleotides match TRBD1. This CDR3 spans 16 amino acids. Trimming cost V 5 bases and J 4 bases; bases outside gene matches: 9. The germline V gene encodes CDR1 SEHNR and CDR2 FQNEAQ (reference sequence). This chain's CDR3 is CASSQESGQGNQPQHF. In DNA form, the CDR3 reads TGTGCCAGCAGCCAAGAGTCTGGACAGGGGAATCAGCCCCAGCATTTT.

This clone was found a few times. The chain has TRBV18 and TRBJ2-5; D assignment may be TRBD1 or TRBD2 (5 bases each). The CDR3 totals 12 residues. Germline V gives CDR1 KGHSH, CDR2 LQKENI. V was shortened by 5 bases and J by 1 base, with 5 bases between the two germline ends. The CDR3 sequence is CASSGGQETQYF. CDR3 sequence (DNA): TGTGCCAGCTCAGGGGGCCAAGAGACCCAGTACTTC.

The chain recombines TRBV7-9 with TRBJ1-1; TRBD1 is a possible D gene (5 bases). The CDR3 sequence is 12 residues long. The germline V gene encodes CDR1 SEHNR and CDR2 FQNEAQ (reference sequence). Between the trimmed V and J ends, which lost 7 bases and 2 bases, there was a span of 8 bases. The CDR3 DNA sequence: TGTGCCAGCACCGGACAAAACACTGAAGCTTTCTTT. Translated: CASTGQNTEAFF.

The chain has TRBV18 and TRBJ1-3; 9 bases fit TRBD1. J gave up 4 bases and V 5 bases, and 9 bases lay outside the gene matches. CDR3 length equals 16 residues. Germline CDR1 KGHSH, CDR2 LQKENI. DNA of the CDR3: TGTGCCAGCTCATCCACACAGGGGGCGAACGGAAACACCATATATTTT. Residues: CASSSTQGANGNTIYF.

This clone appeared a single time. This chain links TRBV13 with TRBJ2-7, with TRBD2 matching over 11 bases. Trimming took 5 bases from V and 6 from J; bases not matched to a gene: 9. The CDR3 length is 15 residues. Germline-derived CDR1 and CDR2 are PRHDT and FYEKMQ (reference sequence). The CDR3 nucleotides read TGTGCCAGCAGCCCGGGACTAGCGGCCCGGAGCGAGCAGTACTTC. This codes for CASSPGLAARSEQYF.

J is TRBJ2-1 and V is TRBV7-2; D is unresolved. V lost 5 bases, J lost 4 bases, and 3 bases lay in between. The CDR3 has 11 amino acids. Germline V gene lookup returns CDR1 SGHTA and CDR2 FQGNSA. The CDR3 coding sequence is TGTGCCAGCAGCGAGTACAATGAGCAGTTCTTC. It codes for CASSEYNEQFF.

The chain links TRBV29-1 to TRBJ2-1; 7 bases agree with TRBD2. CDR3 length: 12 amino acids. Germline V lookup: CDR1 SQVTM, CDR2 ANQGSEA. The J segment lost 8 bases and the V segment lost 4 bases, leaving 5 bases of the junction unmatched. The CDR3 nucleotides are TGCAGCGTTGTTTGGGGGGGTCATGAGCAGTTCTTC. Translated: CSVVWGGHEQFF.